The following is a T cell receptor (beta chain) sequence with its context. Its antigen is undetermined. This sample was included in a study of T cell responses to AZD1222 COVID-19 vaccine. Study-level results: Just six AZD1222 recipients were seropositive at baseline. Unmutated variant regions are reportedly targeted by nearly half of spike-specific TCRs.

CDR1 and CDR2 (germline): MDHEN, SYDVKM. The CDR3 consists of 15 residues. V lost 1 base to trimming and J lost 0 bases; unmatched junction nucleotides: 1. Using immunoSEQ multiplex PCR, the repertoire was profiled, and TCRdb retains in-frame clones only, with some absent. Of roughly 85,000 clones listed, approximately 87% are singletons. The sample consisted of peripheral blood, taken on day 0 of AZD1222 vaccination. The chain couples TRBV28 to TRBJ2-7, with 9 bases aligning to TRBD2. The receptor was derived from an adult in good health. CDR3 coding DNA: TGTGCCAGCAGTTTATTAGCGGGGGTCTCCTACGAGCAGTACTTC. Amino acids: CASSLLAGVSYEQYF.